This record concerns one T cell receptor beta chain sequence. The antigen remains undetermined. The sample belongs to a study of T cell repertoires in cytomegalovirus infection. CDR1 and CDR2 from the germline V gene are MDHEN and SYDVKM. V trimming: 6 bases; J trimming: 8 bases; junction bases outside the gene matches: 14. The CDR3 is 15 residues long. Using its own MiXCR run on the reads, TCRdb lists one record per CDR3 protein. The sample contains approximately 910,000 distinct CDR3 sequences, 30% to 40% of which appear only once. The chain carries TRBV28 and TRBJ1-1, with 8 bases identical to TRBD1. The TCR comes from a human donor in good health (CMV status not recorded). Some clones in this sample may be carry-over from other donors' samples. The source was cultured CD8+ T cells from PBMCs, collected from culture after CMV antigen stimulation. The CDR3 loop is CASSLQGEEDSEAFF. The CDR3 coding sequence is TGTGCCAGCAGCCTACAGGGGGAGGAGGATTCCGAAGCTTTCTTT.